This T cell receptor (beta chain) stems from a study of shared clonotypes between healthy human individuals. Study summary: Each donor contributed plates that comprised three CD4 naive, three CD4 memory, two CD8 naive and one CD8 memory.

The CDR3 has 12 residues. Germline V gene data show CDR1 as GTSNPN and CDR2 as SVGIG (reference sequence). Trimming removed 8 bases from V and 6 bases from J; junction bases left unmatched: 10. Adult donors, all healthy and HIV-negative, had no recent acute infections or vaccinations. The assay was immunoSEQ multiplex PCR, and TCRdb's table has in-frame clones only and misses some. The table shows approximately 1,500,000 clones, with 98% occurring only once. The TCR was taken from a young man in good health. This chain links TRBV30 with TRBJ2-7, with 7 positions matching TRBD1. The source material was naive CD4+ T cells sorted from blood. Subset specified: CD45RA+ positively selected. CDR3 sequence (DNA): TGTGCCAGTGACAGGGTTGAATCCGAGCAGTACTTC. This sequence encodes CASDRVESEQYF.